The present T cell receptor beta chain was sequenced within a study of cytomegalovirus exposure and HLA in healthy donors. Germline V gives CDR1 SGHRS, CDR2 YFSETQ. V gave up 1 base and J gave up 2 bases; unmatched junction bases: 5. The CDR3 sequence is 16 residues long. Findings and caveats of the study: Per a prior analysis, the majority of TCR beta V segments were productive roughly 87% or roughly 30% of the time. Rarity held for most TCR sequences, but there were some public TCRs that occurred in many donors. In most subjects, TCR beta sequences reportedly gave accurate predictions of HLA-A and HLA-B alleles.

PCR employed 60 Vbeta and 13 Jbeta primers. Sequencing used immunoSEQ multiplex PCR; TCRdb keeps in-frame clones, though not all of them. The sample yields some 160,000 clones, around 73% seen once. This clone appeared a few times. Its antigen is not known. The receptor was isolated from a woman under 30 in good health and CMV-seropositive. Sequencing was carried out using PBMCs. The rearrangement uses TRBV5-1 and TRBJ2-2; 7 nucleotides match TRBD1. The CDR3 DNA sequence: TGCGCCAGCAGCTTGAGGGGGCCTTCCAACACCGGGGAGCTGTTTTTT. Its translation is CASSLRGPSNTGELFF.